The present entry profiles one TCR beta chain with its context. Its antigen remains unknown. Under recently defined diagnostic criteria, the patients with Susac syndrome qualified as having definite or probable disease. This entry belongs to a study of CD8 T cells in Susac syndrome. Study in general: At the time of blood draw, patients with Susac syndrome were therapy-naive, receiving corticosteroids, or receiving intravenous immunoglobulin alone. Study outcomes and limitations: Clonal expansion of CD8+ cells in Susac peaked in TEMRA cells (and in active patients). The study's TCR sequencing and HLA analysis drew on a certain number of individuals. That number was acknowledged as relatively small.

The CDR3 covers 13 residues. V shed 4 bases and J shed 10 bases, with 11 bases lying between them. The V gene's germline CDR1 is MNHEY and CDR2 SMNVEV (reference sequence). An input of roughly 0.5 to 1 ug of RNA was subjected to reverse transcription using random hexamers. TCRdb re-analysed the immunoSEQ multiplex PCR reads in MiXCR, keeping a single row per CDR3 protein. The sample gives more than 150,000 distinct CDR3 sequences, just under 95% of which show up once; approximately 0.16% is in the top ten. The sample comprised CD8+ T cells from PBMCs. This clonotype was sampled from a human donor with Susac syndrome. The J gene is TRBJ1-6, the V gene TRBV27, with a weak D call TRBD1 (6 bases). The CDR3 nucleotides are TGTGCCAGCAGTTCAGGGGCAAGCTCACCCCTCCACTTT. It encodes CASSSGASSPLHF.